These 26 T cell receptor beta chains came from one sample sequenced in a study of blood T cell repertoires in COVID-19. The table came from immunoSEQ multiplex PCR; TCRdb's copy has only in-frame clones and leaves some out. Here the sample spans roughly 250,000 clones, nearly 90% being singletons. The sample taken for sequencing was peripheral blood. The receptors stem from a woman in her thirties or forties who had recovered from COVID-19.

The J gene is TRBJ1-6, the V gene TRBV6-5; D is unclear. The CDR3 totals 14 residues. With 2 bases removed from V and 4 bases from J, the gap between germline ends came to 6 bases. Per the germline V gene, CDR1 is MNHEY and CDR2 is SVGAGI. The CDR3 DNA reads as TGTGCCAGCAGTTACGGCAGTTATAATTCACCCCTCCACTTT. Translation: CASSYGSYNSPLHF.

The chain links TRBV2 to TRBJ2-7; 10 nucleotides line up with TRBD1. The germline V gene has CDR1 SNHLY and CDR2 FYNNEI. Losses at the gene ends were 6 bases for V and 7 bases for J; bases not matched to a gene: 3. The CDR3 runs to 12 residues. The CDR3 DNA is TGTGCCAGCAGGGGACAGGGGTGGGAGCAGTACTTC. It translates to CASRGQGWEQYF.

The chain recombines TRBV9 with TRBJ2-5; D is unresolved. Trimming took 3 bases from V and 3 from J, leaving 3 bases between them. The germline V gene encodes CDR1 SGDLS and CDR2 YYNGEE. The CDR3 totals 11 residues. The CDR3 sequence: CASSAEETQYF. The DNA for the CDR3 is TGTGCCAGCAGCGCCGAAGAGACCCAGTACTTC.

V is TRBV2 and J is TRBJ1-5; D is unclear. The CDR3 is made up of 14 amino acids. Germline CDR1 and CDR2: SNHLY and FYNNEI. V lost 4 bases and J lost 11, with 18 bases in between. CDR3 residues: CASSARRVRVAQHF. The CDR3 DNA follows: TGTGCCAGCAGTGCGCGGAGGGTAAGGGTTGCCCAGCATTTT.

The CDR3 sequence: CASSLAPAGGYEQYF. The CDR3 region has the DNA TGTGCCAGCAGCTTAGCGCCTGCAGGGGGCTACGAGCAGTACTTC. The chain recombines TRBV7-2 with TRBJ2-7; TRBD1 aligns across 7 bases. V lost 0 bases to trimming and J lost 3 bases; unmatched junction nucleotides: 5. This CDR3 has 15 amino acids. Germline values: CDR1 SGHTA, CDR2 FQGNSA.

V is TRBV5-1 and J is TRBJ1-5; D is uncertain. The length of the CDR3 is 15 residues. Germline V gene sequence: CDR1 SGHRS, CDR2 YFSETQ. V was shortened by 1 base and J by 1 base, with 9 bases between the two germline ends. CDR3: CASSLNTGSNQPQHF. In nucleotides, the CDR3 is TGCGCCAGCAGCTTGAATACGGGAAGCAATCAGCCCCAGCATTTT.

The chain joins TRBV19 to TRBJ2-6; 10 bases match TRBD2. Germline V gene data show CDR1 as LNHDA and CDR2 as SQIVND (reference sequence). The CDR3 is 18 amino acids. The J segment lost 1 base and the V segment lost 2 bases, leaving 5 bases of the junction unmatched. The CDR3 bases are TGTGCCAGTAGTATACAGCGGGGGGGCCAGTCTGGGGCCAACGTCCTGACTTTC. Protein: CASSIQRGGQSGANVLTF.

This chain uses TRBV19 with TRBJ1-1; perhaps TRBD1 as D (5 bases). The CDR3 is 14 amino acids. CDR1 is LNHDA and CDR2 is SQIVND in the germline V gene (reference sequence). The V gene lost 6 bases and the J gene lost 4 bases, with 15 bases spanning the gap. The CDR3 nucleotides read TGTGCCAGTAGACCCTCCTGGGGGGGCACTGAAGCTTTCTTT. Protein: CASRPSWGGTEAFF. The complete variable domain, with remaining parts taken from reference TRBV19 and TRBJ1-1, reads DGGITQSPKYLFRKEGQNVTLSCEQNLNHDAMYWYRQDPGQGLRLIYYSQIVNDFQKGDIAEGYSVSREKKESFPLTVTSAQKNPTAFYLCASRPSWGGTEAFFGQGTRLTVV.

This chain joins TRBV5-1 and TRBJ1-2, with 8 bases identical to TRBD1. CDR1 and CDR2 (germline): SGHRS, YFSETQ. V trimming: 3 bases; J trimming: 8 bases; junction bases outside the gene matches: 9. The CDR3 is made up of 14 amino acids. The CDR3 loop is CASSSTDRGIGYTF. CDR3 nucleotides: TGCGCCAGCAGCTCCACCGACAGGGGCATAGGCTACACCTTC.

This rearrangement joins TRBV19 to TRBJ2-3, with a possible D match to TRBD1 (6 bases). Trimming pared 0 bases from V and 0 bases from J, leaving 19 bases between. The CDR3 spans 19 residues. Germline lookup yields CDR1 LNHDA and CDR2 SQIVND (reference sequence). The CDR3 DNA follows: TGTGCCAGTAGTATAGATGGAAGGGGACACCCATCGAGCACAGATACGCAGTATTTT. Amino acids: CASSIDGRGHPSSTDTQYF.

This clone was seen just once. The V and J genes are TRBV19 and TRBJ1-6; 7 nucleotides line up with TRBD1. The germline CDR1 and CDR2 sequences are LNHDA and SQIVND (reference sequence). The CDR3 has 16 residues. V trimming: 5 bases; J trimming: 0 bases; junction bases outside the gene matches: 4. The CDR3 coding sequence is TGTGCCAGTAGTTTCGGGACAGACTCCTATAATTCACCCCTCCACTTT. It translates to CASSFGTDSYNSPLHF. Using reference TRBV19 and TRBJ1-6 for the parts outside the CDR3, the full variable domain is DGGITQSPKYLFRKEGQNVTLSCEQNLNHDAMYWYRQDPGQGLRLIYYSQIVNDFQKGDIAEGYSVSREKKESFPLTVTSAQKNPTAFYLCASSFGTDSYNSPLHFGNGTRLTVT.

The CDR3 region has the DNA TGTGCCAGCAGCCGCGACAGGGACCACGAGCAGTACTTC. It yields the protein CASSRDRDHEQYF. The chain joins TRBV5-6 to TRBJ2-7; 7 nucleotides line up with TRBD1. The V segment lost 4 bases and the J segment 5 bases; nucleotides outside the gene matches: 6. The CDR3 extends over 13 amino acids. Germline V CDR1 and CDR2: SGHDT, YYEEEE.

The CDR3 DNA reads as TGTGCCAGCAGTGCAATCGGGACAGCTTATAATTCACCCCTCCACTTT. This gives the protein CASSAIGTAYNSPLHF. The rearrangement joins TRBV6-1 to TRBJ1-6; 7 nucleotides agree with TRBD1. CDR1 is MNHNS and CDR2 is SASEGT in the germline V gene. Trimming removed 4 bases from V and 4 bases from J; junction bases left unmatched: 7. The CDR3 covers 16 residues.

This clone turned up a few times. This chain connects TRBV5-1 to TRBJ2-2; 7 positions match TRBD2. This CDR3 region has 17 residues. The germline CDR1 and CDR2 sequences are SGHRS and YFSETQ. V dropped 4 bases and J dropped 6; count of bases not matched to a gene: 15. CDR3 nucleotide sequence: TGCGCCAGCAGCCCTGGCGCGAGACTAGCAAGCGCCGGGGAGCTGTTTTTT. Translated: CASSPGARLASAGELFF.

The CDR3: CASSLFRGTNTGELFF. The CDR3 DNA reads as TGTGCCAGCAGTTTATTCCGGGGGACGAACACCGGGGAGCTGTTTTTT. The chain recombines TRBV27 with TRBJ2-2; a possible D gene is TRBD2 (6 bases). The CDR3 is 16 amino acids. V gave up 1 base and J gave up 0 bases, with 9 bases separating them. Looked up from germline, CDR1 is MNHEY and CDR2 is SMNVEV (reference sequence).

The chain joins TRBV30 to TRBJ1-6, with a tentative D call TRBD1 (6 bases). Germline values: CDR1 GTSNPN, CDR2 SVGIG (reference sequence). This CDR3 is built from 14 residues. Trimming cost V 5 bases and J 6 bases, with 14 bases left between them. The CDR3 DNA follows: TGTGCCTGGCAGCGGCCAGGGGCTAATTCACCCCTCCACTTT. Translating gives CAWQRPGANSPLHF.

V and J are TRBV2 and TRBJ2-7; 11 bases agree with TRBD2. V shed 8 bases and J 0 bases; nucleotides not matched to a gene: 12. Looked up from germline, CDR1 is SNHLY and CDR2 is FYNNEI. This CDR3 has 17 amino acids. The CDR3 region is CASLGGTSGYSSYEQYF. The CDR3 DNA reads TGTGCCAGCCTCGGGGGGACTAGCGGCTATAGCTCCTACGAGCAGTACTTC.

V is TRBV27 and J is TRBJ2-3, with D perhaps matching TRBD1 (6 bases). With 0 bases removed from V and 3 bases from J, the gap between germline ends came to 16 bases. Germline V gene lookup returns CDR1 MNHEY and CDR2 SMNVEV (reference sequence). This CDR3 spans 17 amino acids. The CDR3 reads CASSLSTRTVRTDTQYF. The CDR3 bases are TGTGCCAGCAGTTTATCGACCAGGACAGTTAGGACAGATACGCAGTATTTT.

J is TRBJ1-6 and V is TRBV4-3, with TRBD1 matching over 8 bases. This CDR3 is built from 14 residues. V shed 2 bases and J 10 bases; nucleotides not matched to a gene: 4. CDR1 and CDR2 (germline): LGHNA, YSLEER. The CDR3 reads CASSQTQGVSPLHF. The CDR3 DNA is TGCGCCAGCAGCCAAACACAGGGGGTCTCACCCCTCCACTTT.

V and J are TRBV19 and TRBJ2-2; TRBD1 might be the D (5 bases). The CDR3 runs to 15 residues. Deletions cut 7 bases from V and 4 bases from J, with 16 bases between. Per germline, CDR1 LNHDA and CDR2 SQIVND (reference sequence). CDR3 protein: CASTGLVAGTGELFF. The CDR3 coding sequence is TGTGCCAGTACAGGGTTGGTGGCAGGCACCGGGGAGCTGTTTTTT. Based on the CDR3 plus reference TRBV19 and TRBJ2-2, the full variable domain is DGGITQSPKYLFRKEGQNVTLSCEQNLNHDAMYWYRQDPGQGLRLIYYSQIVNDFQKGDIAEGYSVSREKKESFPLTVTSAQKNPTAFYLCASTGLVAGTGELFFGEGSRLTVL.

The rearrangement uses TRBV7-3 and TRBJ2-1; maybe TRBD2 (7 bases). CDR3 length: 14 amino acids. Germline CDR1 is SGHTA and CDR2 is FQGTGA. With 4 bases removed from V and 7 bases from J, the gap between germline ends came to 14 bases. In DNA form, the CDR3 reads TGTGCCAGCAGCTCCGAGGGGGGGCCGAATGAGCAGTTCTTC. Its protein is CASSSEGGPNEQFF.

The chain links TRBV5-1 to TRBJ2-3, with 14 bases that match TRBD2. Germline values: CDR1 SGHRS, CDR2 YFSETQ. The junction had 2 bases not matched to a gene; V was cut back by 0 bases and J by 2 bases. This CDR3 contains 17 residues. The DNA of the CDR3 is TGCGCCAGCAGCTTGGAGGGACTAGCGGGAGCCACAGATACGCAGTATTTT. As protein: CASSLEGLAGATDTQYF.

This sequence joins TRBV6-1 and TRBJ2-3; maybe TRBD1 (6 bases). Germline CDR1 reads MNHNS; CDR2 reads SASEGT. This CDR3 is built from 15 residues. Deletions cut 0 bases from V and 2 bases from J, with 9 bases between. CDR3 in amino acids: CASSEADRFTDTQYF. CDR3 DNA sequence: TGTGCCAGCAGTGAAGCGGACAGATTCACAGATACGCAGTATTTT.

The chain couples TRBV3-1 (or the pseudogene TRBV3-2) to TRBJ1-6, with D possibly being TRBD1 (5 bases). Looked up from germline, CDR1 is LGHDT and CDR2 is YNNKEL (reference sequence). Trimming took off 4 bases at V and 7 bases at J, with 8 bases between the two ends. The CDR3 has 13 amino acids. The CDR3 nucleotides are TGTGCCAGCAGCCGGGACTTCAATTCACCCCTCCACTTT. Encoded protein: CASSRDFNSPLHF.

This clone was recorded only once. This sequence joins TRBV5-6 and TRBJ2-6; D might be TRBD1 (5 bases). Germline CDR1 reads SGHDT; CDR2 reads YYEEEE. The CDR3 covers 15 residues. The V end lost 4 bases, the J end lost 2 bases, and 10 bases lay between the germline ends. The CDR3: CASSLRGTGANVLTF. CDR3 bases: TGTGCCAGCAGCCTAAGGGGTACTGGGGCCAACGTCCTGACTTTC.

The chain couples TRBV7-2 to TRBJ2-7; D unresolved. V dropped 5 bases and J dropped 3 bases, with 11 bases sitting between them. The CDR3 extends over 13 amino acids. Germline CDR1 reads SGHTA; CDR2 reads FQGNSA. CDR3 DNA: TGTGCCAGCAGCATACACAATAACTACGAGCAGTACTTC. Translated, it gives CASSIHNNYEQYF.